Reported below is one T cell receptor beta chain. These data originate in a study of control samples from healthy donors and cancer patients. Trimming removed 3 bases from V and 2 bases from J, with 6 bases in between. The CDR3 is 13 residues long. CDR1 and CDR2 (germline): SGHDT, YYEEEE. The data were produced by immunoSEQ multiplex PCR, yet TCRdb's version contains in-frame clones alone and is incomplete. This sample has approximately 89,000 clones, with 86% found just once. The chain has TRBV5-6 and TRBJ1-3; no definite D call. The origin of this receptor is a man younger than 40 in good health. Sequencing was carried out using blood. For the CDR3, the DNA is TGTGCCAGCAGCTCGAAGACTGGAAACACCATATATTTT. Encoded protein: CASSSKTGNTIYF. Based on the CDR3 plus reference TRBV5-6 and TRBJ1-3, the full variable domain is DAGVTQSPTHLIKTRGQQVTLRCSPKSGHDTVSWYQQALGQGPQFIFQYYEEEERQRGNFPDRFSGHQFPNYSSELNVNALLLGDSALYLCASSSKTGNTIYFGEGSWLTVV.